This TCR beta chain was documented in a study of shared clonotypes between healthy human individuals. General study results and limits: The study found lower generation probabilities in non-shared clonotypes than in those shared by all four donors.

V lost 5 bases to trimming and J lost 4 bases, with 15 bases between them. The CDR3 extends over 15 amino acids. Germline CDR1 reads MNHEY; CDR2 reads SMNVEV (reference sequence). Data came from immunoSEQ multiplex PCR; TCRdb stores just in-frame clones and leaves some out. The sample includes millions of clones, 85% to 95% of them seen just once. About this clone: The target antigen is unknown.

This TCR derives from a man aged 18-30 years in good health. This sequence joins TRBV27 and TRBJ1-5; D gene ambiguous. Sequenced sample: naive CD4+ T cells sorted from blood. As to subset: CD45RA+ positively selected. This CDR3 reads CASSRWGMGNQPQHF. Here the CDR3 DNA reads TGTGCCAGCAGTAGGTGGGGAATGGGGAATCAGCCCCAGCATTTT.